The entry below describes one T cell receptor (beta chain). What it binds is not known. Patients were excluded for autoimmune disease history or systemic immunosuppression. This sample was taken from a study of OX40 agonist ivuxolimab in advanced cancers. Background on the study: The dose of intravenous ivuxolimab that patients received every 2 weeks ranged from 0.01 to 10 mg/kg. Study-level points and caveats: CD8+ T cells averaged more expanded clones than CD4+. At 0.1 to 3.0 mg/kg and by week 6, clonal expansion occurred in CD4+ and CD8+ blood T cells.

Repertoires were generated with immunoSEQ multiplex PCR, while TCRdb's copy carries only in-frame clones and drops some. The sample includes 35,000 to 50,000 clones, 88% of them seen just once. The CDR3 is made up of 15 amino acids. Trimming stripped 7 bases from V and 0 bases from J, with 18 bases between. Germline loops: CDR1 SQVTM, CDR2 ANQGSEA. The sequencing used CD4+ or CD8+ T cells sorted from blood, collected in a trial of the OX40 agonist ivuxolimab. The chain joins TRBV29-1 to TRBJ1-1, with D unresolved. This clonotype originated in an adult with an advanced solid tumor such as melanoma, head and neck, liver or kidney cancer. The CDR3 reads CSAHDSVSMNTEAFF. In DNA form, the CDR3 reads TGCAGCGCCCACGACTCCGTGAGTATGAACACTGAAGCTTTCTTT.